This T cell receptor (beta chain) is drawn from a study of T cell responses to AZD1222 COVID-19 vaccine. Study-level findings and limits: The donor cohort was predominantly white British with a female majority, and clonal diversity may have been underestimated. Baseline seropositives among AZD1222 recipients totaled only 5 to 7.

TCRdb keeps only in-frame clones here, not all; method: immunoSEQ multiplex PCR. The sample contains about 160,000 clones, more than 85% of which appear only once. Doses given second, at about 4 or about 12 weeks, were pooled. The CDR3 runs 15 residues. Germline CDR1 reads MNHEY; CDR2 reads SVGAGI. The germline V and J ends were trimmed by 5 bases and 2 bases, with 13 bases remaining between them. In regard to this clone: Its target is unknown.

The clonotype was recovered from an adult who received the AZD1222 COVID-19 vaccine. The material was peripheral blood, obtained 28 days after the second AZD1222 dose. The J gene is TRBJ1-3, the V gene TRBV6-5, with D maybe TRBD1 (6 bases). CDR3 amino acids: CASSHRERPGNTIYF. The CDR3, as DNA: TGTGCCAGCAGTCACAGGGAGAGGCCTGGAAACACCATATATTTT.